This T cell receptor (beta chain) derives from a study of blood T cells in healthy people across ages. Study-level information: About one barcoded beta molecule was captured per two T cells (by template switching).

The use of a sample-barcoded 5' primer and a J-beta primer mix characterized a second PCR of 7 to 11 cycles. TCRdb analysed the 5' RACE reads with MiXCR anew, one entry per CDR3 protein. In the table there are roughly 730,000 distinct CDR3 sequences, more than 55% of which are singletons. This receptor was identified in a man in his forties or fifties in good health. The sequenced sample was blood.

The CDR3 protein is CSARDRLIQGGNDDYTF. CDR3 bases: TGCAGTGCTAGAGATCGGCTAATTCAGGGAGGGAATGATGACTACACCTTC. V and J are TRBV20-1 and TRBJ1-2, with D tentatively TRBD1 (5 bases). This CDR3 has 17 amino acids. V lost 0 bases, J lost 10 bases, and 27 bases lay in between. Germline assignment: CDR1 DFQATT and CDR2 SNEGSKA (reference sequence).